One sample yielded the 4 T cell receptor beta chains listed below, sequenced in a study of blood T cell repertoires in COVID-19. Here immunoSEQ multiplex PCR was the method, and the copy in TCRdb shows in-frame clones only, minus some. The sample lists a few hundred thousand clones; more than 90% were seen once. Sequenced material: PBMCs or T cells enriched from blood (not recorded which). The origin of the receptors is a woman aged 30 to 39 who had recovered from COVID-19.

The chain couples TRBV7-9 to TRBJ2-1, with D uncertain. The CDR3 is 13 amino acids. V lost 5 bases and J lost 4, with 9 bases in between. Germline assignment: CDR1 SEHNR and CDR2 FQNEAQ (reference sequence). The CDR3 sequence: CASSRAHYNEQFF. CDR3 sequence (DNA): TGTGCCAGCAGCCGCGCCCATTACAATGAGCAGTTCTTC.

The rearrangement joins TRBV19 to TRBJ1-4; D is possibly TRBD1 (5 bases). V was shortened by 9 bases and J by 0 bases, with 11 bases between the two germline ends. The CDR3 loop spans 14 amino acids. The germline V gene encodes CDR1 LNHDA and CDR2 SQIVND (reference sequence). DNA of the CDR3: TGTGCCAGCACAGGTAGTGCAACTAATGAAAAACTGTTTTTT. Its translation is CASTGSATNEKLFF.

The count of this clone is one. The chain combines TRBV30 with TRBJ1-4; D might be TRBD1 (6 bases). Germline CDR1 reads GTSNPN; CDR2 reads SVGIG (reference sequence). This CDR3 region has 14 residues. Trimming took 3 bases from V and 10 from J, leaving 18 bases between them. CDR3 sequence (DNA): TGTGCCTGGAGCATACAAACAGGGAGCAGAAAACTGTTTTTT. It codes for CAWSIQTGSRKLFF. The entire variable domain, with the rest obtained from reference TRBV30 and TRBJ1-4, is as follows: SQTIHQWPATLVQPVGSPLSLECTVEGTSNPNLYWYRQAAGRGLQLLFYSVGIGQISSEVPQNLSASRPQDRQFILSSKKLLLSDSGFYLCAWSIQTGSRKLFFGSGTQLSVL.

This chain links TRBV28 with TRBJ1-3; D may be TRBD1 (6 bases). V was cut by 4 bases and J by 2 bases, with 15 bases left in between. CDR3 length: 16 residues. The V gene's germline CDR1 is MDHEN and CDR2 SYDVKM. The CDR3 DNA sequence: TGTGCCAGCAGTTCACCGGCAGGGGCGACTGGAAACACCATATATTTT. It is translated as CASSSPAGATGNTIYF. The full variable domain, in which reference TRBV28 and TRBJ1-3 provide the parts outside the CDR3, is DVKVTQSSRYLVKRTGEKVFLECVQDMDHENMFWYRQDPGLGLRLIYFSYDVKMKEKGDIPEGYSVSREKKERFSLILESASTNQTSMYLCASSSPAGATGNTIYFGEGSWLTVV.